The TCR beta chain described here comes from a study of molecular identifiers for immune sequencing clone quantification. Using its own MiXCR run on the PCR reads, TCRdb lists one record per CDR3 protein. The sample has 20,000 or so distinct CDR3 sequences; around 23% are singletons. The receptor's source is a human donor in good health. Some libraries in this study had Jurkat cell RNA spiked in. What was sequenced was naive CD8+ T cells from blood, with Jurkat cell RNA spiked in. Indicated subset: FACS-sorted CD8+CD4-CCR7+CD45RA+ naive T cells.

CDR3 loop: CASSLWSDSPLHF. As DNA, the CDR3 is TGTGCCAGCAGTTTATGGTCTGATTCACCCCTCCACTTT. The chain has TRBV12-3 or TRBV12-4 and TRBJ1-6; the D is unclear. Trimming took 2 bases from V and 8 from J, leaving 7 bases between them. The CDR3 has 13 amino acids.